This TCR beta chain came from a study of CD8+ T cells in alopecia areata. Reverse transcription of extracted RNA yielded cDNA, which provided the sequencing template. The protocol was immunoSEQ multiplex PCR, while the TCRdb copy is restricted to in-frame clones and leaves out a portion. The repertoire holds almost 35,000 clones, with 55% as singletons. The CDR3 is 14 amino acids. CDR1 and CDR2 from the germline V gene are SEHNR and FQNEAQ (reference sequence). V lost 1 base and J lost 1, with 7 bases in between. This clone counts as medium-sized. Its antigen is as yet unknown. Study-wide results and caveats: Clonality in lesional scalp, especially alopecia totalis/universalis, exceeded that of normal scalp. Clarity of TCR sharing across patients fell short of that in mice, possibly HLA-related.

Alopecia areata patients provided lesional scalp punch biopsies and peripheral blood, both collected for the study. Input material: NKG2D-high CD8+ T cells sorted from blood. The sequence came from a human donor with alopecia areata. The chain employs TRBV7-9 and TRBJ2-5; the D gene is possibly TRBD1 (5 bases). The CDR3 region has the DNA TGTGCCAGCAGCTTAGTACAGGTCCAAGAGACCCAGTACTTC. This sequence encodes CASSLVQVQETQYF.